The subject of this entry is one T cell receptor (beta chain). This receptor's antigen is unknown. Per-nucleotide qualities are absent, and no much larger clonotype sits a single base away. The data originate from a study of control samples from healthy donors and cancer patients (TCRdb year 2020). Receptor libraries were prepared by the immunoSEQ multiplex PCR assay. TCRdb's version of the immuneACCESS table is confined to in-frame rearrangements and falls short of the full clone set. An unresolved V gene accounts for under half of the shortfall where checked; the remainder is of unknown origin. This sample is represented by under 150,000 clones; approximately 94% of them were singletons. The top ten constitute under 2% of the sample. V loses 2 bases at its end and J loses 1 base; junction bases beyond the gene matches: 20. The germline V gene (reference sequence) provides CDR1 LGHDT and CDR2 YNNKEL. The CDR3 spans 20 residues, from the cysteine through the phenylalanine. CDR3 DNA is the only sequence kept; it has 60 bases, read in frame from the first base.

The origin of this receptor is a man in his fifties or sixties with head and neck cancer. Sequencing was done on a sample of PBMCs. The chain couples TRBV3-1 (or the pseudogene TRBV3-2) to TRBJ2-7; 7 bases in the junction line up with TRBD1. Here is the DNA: TGTGCCAGCAGCCAACCTTCTCCCCGGGACAGATACCCAGATTCCTACGAGCAGTACTTC. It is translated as CASSQPSPRDRYPDSYEQYF.